This TCR beta chain was retrieved from a study of blood T cells in healthy people across ages. PCR was performed a second time for about 7 to 11 cycles using a sample-barcoded 5' primer and a J-beta primer mix. TCRdb fed the 5' RACE reads into MiXCR, producing one record per CDR3 protein. This table has fewer than 1.5 million distinct CDR3 sequences, roughly 40% appearing once. Study-wide findings and caveats: A conclusive naive versus antigen-experienced comparison was prevented by the unsorted PBMCs. Among long-lived donors, naive CD4+ cells were more numerous and diversity higher than in aged donors. Diversity estimated from one million T cells was considered an underestimate.

This clonotype was counted between two and nine times. Its antigen is unknown. Germline V lookup: CDR1 DFQATT, CDR2 SNEGSKA (reference sequence). V was pared by 6 bases and J by 5 bases, with 11 bases of the junction left unmatched. The CDR3 consists of 14 residues. Input material: blood. The receptor comes from a woman aged 18-29 years in good health. The chain employs TRBV20-1 and TRBJ2-5, with 8 bases matching TRBD2. CDR3 amino acids: CSAREAGALETQYF. CDR3 in DNA: TGCAGTGCCCGGGAAGCGGGAGCTTTGGAGACCCAGTACTTC.